This T cell receptor beta chain was identified in a study of T cells expressing NK-cell markers. TCRdb re-called the 5' RACE reads; one entry per CDR3 protein, DNA not given. This sample's clone table lists 500,000 to 700,000 distinct CDR3 sequences. CDR3 length: 16 amino acids. The V gene's germline CDR1 is MNHEY and CDR2 SVGAGI. The sample comprised blood T cells: a sorted CD56 or NKG2C T cell subset, CD4+ or CD8+ T cells, or bulk PBMC T cells (not recorded which). This sequence joins TRBV6-5 and TRBJ2-2; TCRdb names TRBD2, which stays unverified in the absence of DNA. The source is a man between 18 and 29 years old in good health. The CDR3 here is CASSSRTSGHTGELFF.